These 21 T cell receptor beta chains came from one sample sequenced in a study of beta chain features in type 1 diabetes (dated by TCRdb to the late 2010s). Library generation was performed with the immunoSEQ multiplex PCR assay. The High Capacity cDNA Reverse Transcription Kit was used to reverse transcribe all of the isolated RNA, meaning that expressed TCRB transcripts were what got sequenced. This is the immuneACCESS table as TCRdb keeps it, with only in-frame sequences that have V and J called. A part of the clones is gone; compared with another copy, unresolved V genes explain less than half, and the rest is unexplained. This sample gives approximately 470,000 clones in total; approximately 31% of them show up just once. Around 0.065% of the sample belongs to the ten largest clones. The sequencing input was naive CD4+ T cells from blood. This specimen's cell subset or site label, per the study, means: true naive CD4+ T cells. The receptors stem from a young man in good health.

This clone has just a few counts. The CDR3, as DNA: TGTGCCAGCAGCTTAGATTGGCTTTTAGGTGGCACAGATACGCAGTATTTT. It translates to CASSLDWLLGGTDTQYF. The chain recombines TRBV11-2 with TRBJ2-3; no reliable D call. Trimming stripped 0 bases from V and 1 base from J, with 14 bases between. Germline V lookup: CDR1 SGHAT, CDR2 FQNNGV. This CDR3 is built from 17 residues.

This clone came up a few times. The chain uses TRBV7-2 and TRBJ2-1; 7 bases agree with TRBD1. The CDR3 is 13 amino acids. The junction had 2 bases not matched to a gene; V was cut back by 0 bases and J by 9 bases. Germline V gene data show CDR1 as SGHTA and CDR2 as FQGNSA. CDR3: CASSLAGGGEQFF. In nucleotides, the CDR3 is TGTGCCAGCAGCTTAGCAGGGGGCGGTGAGCAGTTCTTC.

This clone was found a few times. This chain uses TRBV29-1 with TRBJ2-5; 7 positions match TRBD2. The CDR3 is made up of 14 amino acids. Germline assignment: CDR1 SQVTM and CDR2 ANQGSEA. V shed 6 bases and J 3 bases; nucleotides not matched to a gene: 10. For the CDR3, the DNA is TGCAGCGTCTATAATTGGGGGGGAAAAGAGACCCAGTACTTC. Translation gives CSVYNWGGKETQYF.

The count of this clone is one. The CDR3 is CASSPMTEGTDTQYF. DNA for the CDR3: TGTGCCAGCTCACCCATGACAGAAGGCACAGATACGCAGTATTTT. The V and J genes are TRBV18 and TRBJ2-3, with D perhaps matching TRBD1 (5 bases). This CDR3 spans 15 amino acids. The germline CDR1 and CDR2 sequences are KGHSH and LQKENI. The germline V and J ends were trimmed by 3 bases and 1 base, with 11 bases remaining between them.

This rearrangement joins TRBV30 to TRBJ2-7; D gene ambiguous. The CDR3 contains 13 residues. CDR1 GTSNPN and CDR2 SVGIG come from the germline V gene (reference sequence). The ends were cut back, 3 bases at V and 2 bases at J, with 11 bases in the middle. The CDR3 region has the DNA TGTGCCTGGAGAACAAAGGGCCCCTACGAGCAGTACTTC. Translation: CAWRTKGPYEQYF. The entire variable domain, with the rest obtained from reference TRBV30 and TRBJ2-7, is as follows: SQTIHQWPATLVQPVGSPLSLECTVEGTSNPNLYWYRQAAGRGLQLLFYSVGIGQISSEVPQNLSASRPQDRQFILSSKKLLLSDSGFYLCAWRTKGPYEQYFGPGTRLTVT.

This sequence joins TRBV7-9 and TRBJ2-3, with TRBD2 matching over 7 bases. CDR3 length equals 17 residues. Germline lookup yields CDR1 SEHNR and CDR2 FQNEAQ (reference sequence). V lost 1 base, J lost 3 bases, and 10 bases stayed unmatched. As DNA, the CDR3 is TGTGCCAGCAGCTTAGGAGCTATGGGAGCGGGGACAGATACGCAGTATTTT. As protein: CASSLGAMGAGTDTQYF.

The V gene is TRBV14, the J gene TRBJ2-1, with TRBD1 identical over 9 bases. Germline assignment: CDR1 SGHDN and CDR2 FVKESK. The CDR3 loop spans 13 amino acids. The trim removed 4 bases at V and 6 bases at J, leaving 1 base unmatched. In DNA form, the CDR3 reads TGTGCCAGCAGCCCGACAGGGGGCAATGAGCAGTTCTTC. This translates into CASSPTGGNEQFF.

The chain has TRBV4-2 and TRBJ2-5; 9 bases agree with TRBD2. The CDR3 totals 16 residues. From germline, CDR1 is LGHNA and CDR2 YNFKEQ. Trimming removed 1 base from V and 2 bases from J; junction bases left unmatched: 5. The CDR3 spells CASSQGSGRQQETQYF. The CDR3 region has the DNA TGTGCCAGCAGCCAAGGGAGCGGGAGGCAACAAGAGACCCAGTACTTC.

The chain is built from TRBV18 and TRBJ2-1; 9 positions match TRBD1. Germline CDR1 and CDR2: KGHSH and LQKENI. The junction had 10 bases not matched to a gene; V was cut back by 3 bases and J by 7 bases. The CDR3 length is 16 residues. CDR3: CASSPKTGGSINEQFF. Written as DNA, the CDR3 is TGTGCCAGCTCACCTAAAACAGGGGGCTCGATTAATGAGCAGTTCTTC.

This clone was recorded a few times. V is TRBV27 and J is TRBJ2-5; D unclear. Germline V CDR1 and CDR2: MNHEY, SMNVEV (reference sequence). Trimming left V 3 bases short and J 5 bases short, with 10 bases between. The CDR3 consists of 13 residues. CDR3 in amino acids: CASSLSSKETQYF. The DNA for the CDR3 is TGTGCCAGCAGTTTGTCCAGTAAGGAGACCCAGTACTTC.

The genes are TRBV4-1 and TRBJ2-7, with 7 bases aligning to TRBD2. The CDR3 loop spans 14 amino acids. V was pared by 3 bases and J by 5 bases, with 7 bases of the junction left unmatched. Per germline, CDR1 MGHRA and CDR2 YSYEKL. In DNA, the CDR3 is TGCGCCAGCAGCCAGGGACTAAATCGGGACGAGCAGTACTTC. Translating gives CASSQGLNRDEQYF.

The V and J genes are TRBV30 and TRBJ2-2; 8 bases line up with TRBD1. CDR1 GTSNPN and CDR2 SVGIG come from the germline V gene (reference sequence). After removal of 1 base from V and 5 bases from J, the junction contained 9 bases not matched to a gene. The CDR3 has 16 residues. The CDR3 is CAWSAARTGSTGELFF. The CDR3 DNA reads TGTGCCTGGAGTGCGGCACGGACAGGGAGTACCGGGGAGCTGTTTTTT.

The rearrangement joins TRBV7-9 to TRBJ2-7; weak D call: TRBD2 (5 bases). Germline CDR1 SEHNR, CDR2 FQNEAQ (reference sequence). V was cut by 5 bases and J by 5 bases, with 25 bases left in between. The CDR3 contains 17 residues. In DNA form, the CDR3 reads TGTGCCAGCAGCCTCCTGTCGGGATATAAGGCCCTGGACGAGCAGTACTTC. Translation gives CASSLLSGYKALDEQYF.

This clone turned up a few times. The chain uses TRBV28 and TRBJ2-1; no clear D gene. V lost 8 bases and J lost 0, with 14 bases in between. The germline V gene has CDR1 MDHEN and CDR2 SYDVKM. This CDR3 has 15 residues. In DNA form, the CDR3 reads TGTGCCAGCCAACCCCCATCCTTCTCCTACAATGAGCAGTTCTTC. Translated: CASQPPSFSYNEQFF.

J is TRBJ2-1 and V is TRBV9, with 9 bases lining up with TRBD1. CDR3 length: 14 residues. The trim removed 3 bases at V and 9 bases at J, leaving 7 bases unmatched. Germline CDR1 SGDLS, CDR2 YYNGEE. In nucleotides, the CDR3 is TGTGCCAGCAGCGCGACTACAGGGGGCACTGAGCAGTTCTTC. Its translation: CASSATTGGTEQFF.

The chain recombines TRBV30 with TRBJ2-7; 8 nucleotides line up with TRBD1. The CDR3 consists of 15 residues. Per germline, CDR1 GTSNPN and CDR2 SVGIG (reference sequence). Germline trimming cut 7 bases from V and 3 bases from J; bases unmatched to any gene: 14. The CDR3 DNA follows: TGTGCCTATAAGAGCGTGGGGACAGGTCACTACGAGCAGTACTTC. Translation gives CAYKSVGTGHYEQYF.

The chain employs TRBV10-3 and TRBJ2-1, with D possibly TRBD2 on 6 matching bases. The V end was cut by 3 bases, the J end by 0 bases, with 6 bases between. From germline, CDR1 is ENHRY and CDR2 SYGVKD. There are 14 residues in the CDR3. This CDR3 is CAISDGSSYNEQFF. The DNA for the CDR3 is TGTGCCATCAGTGACGGGAGCTCCTACAATGAGCAGTTCTTC.

The chain carries TRBV10-3 and TRBJ2-1; 7 bases are a match to TRBD2. Germline CDR1 and CDR2: ENHRY and SYGVKD. The trim removed 7 bases at V and 8 bases at J, leaving 2 bases unmatched. The CDR3 has 11 residues. The DNA for the CDR3 is TGTGCCATCATGCGGGAGTATGAGCAGTTCTTC. It codes for CAIMREYEQFF.

This clone was found a few times. This chain links TRBV6-1 with TRBJ2-5, with a possible D match to TRBD2 (6 bases). From germline, CDR1 is MNHNS and CDR2 SASEGT. This CDR3 is built from 12 residues. Trimming stripped 8 bases from V and 4 bases from J, with 11 bases between. CDR3 region: CASRWGGETQYF. The CDR3 region has the DNA TGTGCCAGCCGTTGGGGAGGAGAGACCCAGTACTTC.

This clone was picked up a small number of times. V is TRBV4-2 and J is TRBJ1-1; the D is unclear. This CDR3 has 11 amino acids. Germline V gene sequence: CDR1 LGHNA, CDR2 YNFKEQ. Trimming cost V 0 bases and J 6 bases, with 2 bases left between them. The CDR3 spells CASSQEAEAFF. CDR3 DNA: TGTGCCAGCAGCCAAGAAGCTGAAGCTTTCTTT.

The V gene is TRBV7-3, the J gene TRBJ2-7, with 10 nucleotides matching TRBD2. This CDR3 spans 16 amino acids. Germline-derived CDR1 and CDR2 are SGHTA and FQGTGA. The trim removed 1 base at V and 4 bases at J, leaving 7 bases unmatched. In nucleotides, the CDR3 is TGTGCCAGCAGCTTAAGTCCTAGCGGGAGTGGGTACGAGCAGTACTTC. Its translation: CASSLSPSGSGYEQYF.